This T cell receptor beta chain was recovered during a study of T cells in Graves' hyperthyroidism and ophthalmopathy. Amplified regions were TCR beta CDR3 sequences from RNA transcripts. The TCR CDR3 was amplified in a first-round RT-PCR using the HTBI primer set. A single record per CDR3 protein comes from TCRdb applying MiXCR to the multiplex PCR reads. The sample carries about 52,000 distinct CDR3 sequences, over 40% recorded once. The count of this clonotype is one. Per germline, CDR1 LNHDA and CDR2 SQIVND (reference sequence). There are 15 residues in the CDR3. The ends lost 6 bases at V and 5 bases at J; junction bases unmatched: 10. Ophthalmopathy cases scored 3 or more on the Clinical Activity Score and 4 or more on NOSPECS grade, with duration below 3 months.

This receptor was identified in a woman in her 50s with Graves' ophthalmopathy. Sequenced: blood. This rearrangement joins TRBV19 to TRBJ1-2; 9 bases line up with TRBD1. The DNA for the CDR3 is TGTGCCAGTAGGCTTCAGGGACAGGGCGAGTATGGCTACACCTTC. As protein: CASRLQGQGEYGYTF.